A single sample is the source of the 19 T cell receptor beta chains below, sequenced in a study of blood T cell repertoires in COVID-19. The repertoire was sequenced with immunoSEQ multiplex PCR; TCRdb's copy has only in-frame clones and lacks some. Of approximately 43,000 clones in the sample, around 82% are singletons; the top ten hold roughly 38%. What was sequenced was peripheral blood. These TCRs come from a man aged 35 to 55 with active or convalescent COVID-19.

This chain connects TRBV7-2 to TRBJ1-3, with D maybe TRBD1 (6 bases). Trimming took off 3 bases at V and 0 bases at J, with 15 bases between the two ends. The CDR3 runs 17 residues. Per the germline V gene, CDR1 is SGHTA and CDR2 is FQGNSA. CDR3 in amino acids: CASSFSGTPNSGNTIYF. CDR3 sequence (DNA): TGTGCCAGCAGCTTCTCCGGGACACCAAACTCTGGAAACACCATATATTTT.

The chain employs TRBV9 and TRBJ2-1; the match to TRBD2 covers 12 bases. CDR3 size: 14 residues. J lost 8 bases, V lost 4 bases, and 4 bases had no gene match. CDR1 and CDR2 from the germline V gene are SGDLS and YYNGEE. The CDR3 is CASSLRTSGDEQFF. The CDR3 nucleotides are TGTGCCAGCAGCTTACGGACTAGCGGGGATGAGCAGTTCTTC.

The gene calls are TRBV5-1 and TRBJ1-2, with D hard to call. This CDR3 comprises 14 residues. The ends were cut back, 2 bases at V and 6 bases at J, with 14 bases in the middle. Germline loops: CDR1 SGHRS, CDR2 YFSETQ. The CDR3 region is CASSLGAAGDGYTF. Written as DNA, the CDR3 is TGCGCCAGCAGCTTAGGAGCGGCTGGGGATGGCTACACCTTC.

J is TRBJ1-1 and V is TRBV11-3, with 8 bases fitting TRBD1. The CDR3 covers 14 residues. V gave up 5 bases and J gave up 4 bases; unmatched junction bases: 6. Germline CDR1 reads SGHNT; CDR2 reads YENEEA. The CDR3 region is CASSPDRVGTEAFF. DNA for the CDR3: TGTGCCAGCAGCCCGGACAGGGTTGGCACTGAAGCTTTCTTT.

The chain carries TRBV5-5 and TRBJ2-2, with D possibly matching TRBD2 (6 bases). The CDR3 length is 17 residues. Trimming stripped 0 bases from V and 6 bases from J, with 18 bases between. Germline CDR1 is SGHKS and CDR2 is YYEKEE (reference sequence). DNA of the CDR3: TGTGCCAGCAGCTTGGGGCCGGGAGCTGTAGGGGCCGGGGAGCTGTTTTTT. Its protein product is CASSLGPGAVGAGELFF. Supplemented by reference TRBV5-5 and TRBJ2-2, the full variable domain reads DAGVTQSPTHLIKTRGQQVTLRCSPISGHKSVSWYQQVLGQGPQFIFQYYEKEERGRGNFPDRFSARQFPNYSSELNVNALLLGDSALYLCASSLGPGAVGAGELFFGEGSRLTVL.

The gene calls are TRBV29-1 and TRBJ2-3; 8 positions agree with TRBD1. The CDR3 loop spans 13 amino acids. V lost 7 bases to trimming and J lost 2 bases; unmatched junction nucleotides: 5. Germline V lookup: CDR1 SQVTM, CDR2 ANQGSEA. Written as DNA, the CDR3 is TGCAGCGGCGGGGACAGGATCACAGATACGCAGTATTTT. It is translated as CSGGDRITDTQYF.

This clone is a singleton in its sample. The chain is built from TRBV29-1 and TRBJ1-2, with D perhaps TRBD1 (5 bases). Trimming removed 7 bases from V and 6 bases from J, with 18 bases in between. The CDR3 contains 13 residues. CDR1 and CDR2 from the germline V gene are SQVTM and ANQGSEA. Written as DNA, the CDR3 is TGCAGCGCCGGGCCGGAAGGGGTGGATGGCTACACCTTC. It encodes CSAGPEGVDGYTF. The whole variable domain, filled in from reference TRBV29-1 and TRBJ1-2, reads SAVISQKPSRDICQRGTSLTIQCQVDSQVTMMFWYRQQPGQSLTLIATANQGSEATYESGFVIDKFPISRPNLTFSTLTVSNMSPEDSSIYLCSAGPEGVDGYTFGSGTRLTVV.

There are a few counts of this clone. V gene TRBV4-1 combines with J gene TRBJ1-5; D is unresolved. Trimming pared 8 bases from V and 1 base from J, leaving 12 bases between. Germline-derived CDR1 and CDR2 are MGHRA and YSYEKL. This CDR3 contains 14 residues. CDR3 coding DNA: TGCGCCAGCCGCGACGGCGGGAGCAATCAGCCCCAGCATTTT. It yields the protein CASRDGGSNQPQHF.

V gene TRBV29-1 combines with J gene TRBJ2-5; a weak D match, TRBD1 (5 bases). Germline CDR1 is SQVTM and CDR2 is ANQGSEA. Trimming stripped 8 bases from V and 7 bases from J, with 20 bases between. The CDR3 sequence is 13 residues long. CDR3 residues: CSTENQGVGTQYF. As DNA, the CDR3 is TGCAGCACGGAGAACCAGGGCGTGGGGACCCAGTACTTC.

The rearrangement joins TRBV29-1 to TRBJ2-3, with D possibly matching TRBD2 (5 bases). Trimming stripped 5 bases from V and 4 bases from J, with 10 bases between. The CDR3 is made up of 12 amino acids. Germline V lookup: CDR1 SQVTM, CDR2 ANQGSEA. The CDR3 DNA follows: TGCAGCGTTTCGGGGTATCCAGATACGCAGTATTTT. It encodes CSVSGYPDTQYF.

The gene calls are TRBV5-1 and TRBJ1-1; 7 bases are shared with TRBD1. The CDR3 has 13 residues. The V gene's germline CDR1 is SGHRS and CDR2 YFSETQ. Trimming cost V 6 bases and J 4 bases; bases outside gene matches: 6. The CDR3 region has the DNA TGCGCCAGCAAGAGCCAGGGGGGCACTGAAGCTTTCTTT. Its protein is CASKSQGGTEAFF. Based on the CDR3 plus reference TRBV5-1 and TRBJ1-1, the full variable domain is KAGVTQTPRYLIKTRGQQVTLSCSPISGHRSVSWYQQTPGQGLQFLFEYFSETQRNKGNFPGRFSGRQFSNSRSEMNVSTLELGDSALYLCASKSQGGTEAFFGQGTRLTVV.

This chain links TRBV12-3 or TRBV12-4 with TRBJ1-2; possible D gene TRBD1, 5 bases. V dropped 6 bases and J dropped 7 bases, with 12 bases sitting between them. This CDR3 contains 12 residues. The CDR3 coding sequence is TGTGCCAGCAGGGTTTACGGGGGTGGCTACACCTTC. Residues: CASRVYGGGYTF.

In its sample, this clone is hyperexpanded. The chain links TRBV4-3 to TRBJ2-1, with 8 bases identical to TRBD2. This CDR3 region has 15 residues. Germline lookup yields CDR1 LGHNA and CDR2 YSLEER. V shed 0 bases and J 7 bases; nucleotides not matched to a gene: 5. This CDR3 is CASSQDSGVLNEQFF. CDR3 DNA: TGCGCCAGCAGCCAAGATAGCGGGGTACTAAATGAGCAGTTCTTC.

V is TRBV5-1 and J is TRBJ1-6, with TRBD1 matching over 9 bases. V gave up 4 bases and J gave up 9 bases; unmatched junction bases: 5. Germline lookup yields CDR1 SGHRS and CDR2 YFSETQ. This CDR3 is built from 14 residues. The CDR3 sequence is CASSLGQGSSPLHF. The CDR3, as DNA: TGCGCCAGCAGCCTCGGACAGGGGAGTTCACCCCTCCACTTT. Together with reference TRBV5-1 and TRBJ1-6, the CDR3 gives the full variable domain: KAGVTQTPRYLIKTRGQQVTLSCSPISGHRSVSWYQQTPGQGLQFLFEYFSETQRNKGNFPGRFSGRQFSNSRSEMNVSTLELGDSALYLCASSLGQGSSPLHFGNGTRLTVT.

V usage is TRBV3-1 (or the pseudogene TRBV3-2) and J usage is TRBJ2-7; TRBD2 might be the D (6 bases). The CDR3 sequence is 16 residues long. The V gene lost 3 bases and the J gene lost 7 bases, with 22 bases spanning the gap. Germline CDR1 LGHDT, CDR2 YNNKEL (reference sequence). CDR3 amino acids: CASSQPLRDSFREQYF. Here the CDR3 DNA reads TGTGCCAGCAGCCAGCCACTCCGGGACTCGTTTCGGGAGCAGTACTTC.

As concerns this clone: The sample contains more than one DNA sequence encoding this CDR3. The chain employs TRBV15 and TRBJ1-3, with D possibly matching TRBD1 (5 bases). This CDR3 comprises 15 residues. V lost 0 bases to trimming and J lost 1 base, with 7 bases between them. Germline lookup yields CDR1 LNHNV and CDR2 YYDKDF (reference sequence). Here the CDR3 reads CATSRDRGSGNTIYF. The DNA for the CDR3 is TGTGCCACCAGCAGAGATCGGGGGTCTGGAAACACCATATATTTT.

The chain joins TRBV6-5 to TRBJ2-7; 9 nucleotides align to TRBD2. J was trimmed by 5 bases and V by 7 bases; bases with no gene match: 6. Germline V gives CDR1 MNHEY, CDR2 SVGAGI. The CDR3 length is 13 residues. CDR3 loop: CASIGGGAHEQYF. For the CDR3, the DNA is TGTGCCAGCATCGGCGGGGGGGCCCACGAGCAGTACTTC.

This clone was counted between two and nine times. V and J are TRBV11-2 and TRBJ1-6; D not certain. The CDR3 is 15 residues long. Germline CDR1 reads SGHAT; CDR2 reads FQNNGV. The V end was cut by 3 bases, the J end by 8 bases, with 14 bases between. The chain's CDR3 is CASSFSTSEDSPLHF. The CDR3 nucleotides read TGTGCCAGCAGCTTCTCTACCTCAGAGGATTCACCCCTCCACTTT.

This rearrangement joins TRBV4-3 to TRBJ1-5; no reliable D call. The V end was cut by 0 bases, the J end by 4 bases, with 7 bases between. Per the germline V gene, CDR1 is LGHNA and CDR2 is YSLEER. This CDR3 is built from 14 residues. CDR3 DNA: TGCGCCAGCAGCCAAGATCGCGCTAATCAGCCCCAGCATTTT. Its translation is CASSQDRANQPQHF.